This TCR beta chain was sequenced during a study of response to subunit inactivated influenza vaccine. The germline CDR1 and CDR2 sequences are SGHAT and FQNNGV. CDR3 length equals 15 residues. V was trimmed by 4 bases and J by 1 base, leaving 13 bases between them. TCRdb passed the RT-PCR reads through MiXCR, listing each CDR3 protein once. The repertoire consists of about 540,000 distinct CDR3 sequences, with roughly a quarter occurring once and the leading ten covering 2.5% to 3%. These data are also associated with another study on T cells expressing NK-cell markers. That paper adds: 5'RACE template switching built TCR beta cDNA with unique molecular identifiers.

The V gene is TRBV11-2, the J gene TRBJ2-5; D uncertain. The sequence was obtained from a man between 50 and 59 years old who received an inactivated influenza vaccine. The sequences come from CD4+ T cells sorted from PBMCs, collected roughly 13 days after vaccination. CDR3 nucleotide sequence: TGTGCCAGCAGCTCGAGTCCGGTCGGCCAAGAGACCCAGTACTTC. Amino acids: CASSSSPVGQETQYF.